One and the same sample provided the 4 T cell receptor beta chains below, sequenced in a study of vaccination effects on CD4 cells after COVID-19. Clones were sequenced by immunoSEQ multiplex PCR, and TCRdb holds only the in-frame ones, with some missing. The sample yields around 30,000 clones, approximately 70% seen once. Under the ViraFEST assay, PBMC were stimulated with viral peptide pools so that antigen-specific CD4+ T cells expanded. Sequencing was performed afterwards. Culturing for around 10 days preceded CD4+ T cell isolation. Infection with SARS-CoV-2 occurred in the person between March and December 2020, and PCR confirmed it. These receptors' antigens are unknown. Source: CD4+ T cells from PBMCs cultured with SARS-CoV-2 spike peptides, taken before COVID-19 vaccination. All receptors come from a human donor who had a prior SARS-CoV-2 infection.

There are a few counts of this clone. The V call is TRBV19, the J call TRBJ1-1; TRBD1 agrees at 8 bases. Trimming took 3 bases from V and 5 from J; bases not matched to a gene: 5. The CDR3 extends over 14 amino acids. The germline gives CDR1 LNHDA, CDR2 SQIVND (reference sequence). This chain's CDR3 is CASSIDRGGTEAFF. CDR3 sequence (DNA): TGTGCCAGTAGTATTGACAGGGGAGGTACTGAAGCTTTCTTT.

This rearrangement joins TRBV3-1 (or the pseudogene TRBV3-2) to TRBJ2-6; the D is unclear. Germline V CDR1 and CDR2: LGHDT, YNNKEL (reference sequence). This CDR3 comprises 14 residues. The V gene lost 4 bases and the J gene lost 4 bases, with 8 bases spanning the gap. CDR3 DNA sequence: TGTGCCAGCAGCCCCCCTGGCGGGGCCAACGTCCTGACTTTC. This encodes CASSPPGGANVLTF.

The CDR3 coding sequence is TGTGCCAGCAGAGTCGGGGTTGGGGATAACTATGGCTACACCTTC. It codes for CASRVGVGDNYGYTF. This chain links TRBV6-5 with TRBJ1-2, with no clear D. V lost 6 bases and J lost 1, with 15 bases in between. The germline V gene has CDR1 MNHEY and CDR2 SVGAGI. There are 15 residues in the CDR3.

The V call is TRBV7-2, the J call TRBJ1-2; 8 bases map to TRBD1. In germline, CDR1 is SGHTA, CDR2 FQGNSA. V lost 1 base, J lost 4 bases, and 2 bases stayed unmatched. The CDR3 loop spans 14 amino acids. In DNA, the CDR3 is TGTGCCAGCAGCTTAGGACAGGGGAGCTATGGCTACACCTTC. This translates into CASSLGQGSYGYTF.